One and the same sample provided the 11 T cell receptor beta chains below, sequenced in a study of Graves' ophthalmopathy and Graves' hyperthyroidism. Investigators amplified TCR beta CDR3 regions from RNA transcripts. The workflow started with a first-round RT-PCR run with HTBI primers and then moved on to a second-round multiplex PCR. MiXCR, applied by TCRdb to the multiplex PCR reads, yields one record per CDR3 protein. The data contain about 660,000 distinct CDR3 sequences, roughly two fifths of them singletons. The sample was peripheral blood. These receptors were obtained from an adult man with Graves' ophthalmopathy.

This clonotype was detected once. J is TRBJ1-1 and V is TRBV19; D is perhaps TRBD1 (6 bases). Germline loops: CDR1 LNHDA, CDR2 SQIVND (reference sequence). CDR3 length equals 12 residues. Trimming cost V 11 bases and J 1 base, with 11 bases left between them. CDR3 DNA sequence: TGTGCCGGTACAGGGCGGAACACTGAAGCTTTCTTT. This encodes CAGTGRNTEAFF.

This clonotype was counted at least ten times. This chain connects TRBV24-1 to TRBJ2-2, with D perhaps being TRBD1 or TRBD2 (5 bases each). The V end lost 7 bases, the J end lost 4 bases, and 15 bases lay between the germline ends. The CDR3 loop spans 15 amino acids. Germline-derived CDR1 and CDR2 are KGHDR and SFDVKD. CDR3 in amino acids: CATRRGGAGTGELFF. DNA of the CDR3: TGTGCCACCAGACGGGGCGGAGCTGGCACCGGGGAGCTGTTTTTT.

This clonotype was seen ten or more times. A much larger clone lies a single base off, so this may be a read error. The chain joins TRBV29-1 to TRBJ1-2; 8 bases match TRBD1. This CDR3 contains 13 residues. Germline CDR1 SQVTM, CDR2 ANQGSEA. The CDR3 coding sequence is TGCAGCGTTGCTCTACAGGGGGGGAATGGCCACACCTTC. It specifies CSVALQGGNGHTF.

The chain has TRBV12-5 and TRBJ1-2; 10 nucleotides agree with TRBD1. CDR3 size: 15 residues. In germline, CDR1 is LGHNT, CDR2 FRNRAP. This CDR3 reads CASSLETGGNYGYTF. CDR3 bases: TGTGCCAGCAGTTTAGAGACAGGGGGCAACTATGGCTACACCTTC.

This clonotype was recorded many times. The chain carries TRBV2 and TRBJ1-5; D possibly corresponds to TRBD1 (5 bases). Germline V gives CDR1 SNHLY, CDR2 FYNNEI. This CDR3 has 14 residues. Trimming pared 8 bases from V and 1 base from J, leaving 12 bases between. CDR3 sequence: CASRLGESNQPQHF. The CDR3 DNA sequence: TGTGCCAGCCGTTTGGGGGAAAGCAATCAGCCCCAGCATTTT.

The chain has TRBV7-9 and TRBJ1-5, with D possibly being TRBD1 (5 bases). Germline CDR1 reads SEHNR; CDR2 reads FQNEAQ (reference sequence). Trimming took off 3 bases at V and 7 bases at J, with 13 bases between the two ends. This CDR3 is 14 amino acids long. DNA for the CDR3: TGTGCCAGCAGCTTTGAGGGGTTCGAGCAGCCCCAGCATTTT. Amino acid sequence: CASSFEGFEQPQHF. Full variable domain (remainder filled in from reference TRBV7-9 and TRBJ1-5): DTGVSQNPRHKITKRGQNVTFRCDPISEHNRLYWYRQTLGQGPEFLTYFQNEAQLEKSRLLSDRFSAERPKGSFSTLEIQRTEQGDSAMYLCASSFEGFEQPQHFGDGTRLSIL.

A word on this clonotype: A read error may explain this, as a much larger clone is one base away. J is TRBJ1-5 and V is TRBV12-3 or TRBV12-4; the D gene is possibly TRBD1 (5 bases). The ends were cut back, 2 bases at V and 4 bases at J, with 12 bases in the middle. CDR3 length: 15 residues. CDR3 loop: CASSLYGGRNQPQHF. In nucleotides, the CDR3 is TGTGCCAGCAGTTTATACGGGGGAAGGAATCAGCCCCAGCATTTT.

For this clonotype: No conserved phenylalanine or tryptophan is present at the end of the CDR3, so a read error is the likely explanation. The limits of the CDR3 on the DNA are not certain, so only TCRdb's listed CDR3 is given. The chain carries TRBV7-9 and TRBJ2-5. The CDR3 comprises 9 residues, both ends counted. Germline V gene lookup returns CDR1 SEHNR and CDR2 FQNEAQ (reference sequence). The chain's CDR3 is CASSLKSSG.

This clonotype came up a few times. The chain is built from TRBV6-5 and TRBJ1-2, with D hard to call. CDR3 length: 14 residues. Trimming took off 0 bases at V and 8 bases at J, with 13 bases between the two ends. Germline V gene lookup returns CDR1 MNHEY and CDR2 SVGAGI. CDR3 protein: CASSYSAQEAGYTF. The CDR3 DNA follows: TGTGCCAGCAGTTACTCTGCCCAGGAAGCGGGCTACACCTTC.

This clonotype was picked up one time. CDR3 region: CASSLDGQGGTQYF. In DNA, the CDR3 is TGTGCCAGCAGCTTAGACGGCCAAGGGGGGACCCAGTACTTC. The chain links TRBV7-9 to TRBJ2-5; D perhaps matches TRBD1 (6 bases). This CDR3 has 14 amino acids. V shed 1 base and J shed 7 bases, with 13 bases lying between them. In germline, CDR1 is SEHNR, CDR2 FQNEAQ (reference sequence).

Turning to this clonotype: A read error may account for a junction end that differs from germline. V and J are TRBV12-3 or TRBV12-4 and TRBJ2-5; weak D call: TRBD1 (6 bases). CDR3 length: 12 amino acids. The CDR3 region has the DNA TGTGCCAGCAGGCGGACAGAAGAGACCCTGTACTTC. This translates into CASRRTEETLYF.